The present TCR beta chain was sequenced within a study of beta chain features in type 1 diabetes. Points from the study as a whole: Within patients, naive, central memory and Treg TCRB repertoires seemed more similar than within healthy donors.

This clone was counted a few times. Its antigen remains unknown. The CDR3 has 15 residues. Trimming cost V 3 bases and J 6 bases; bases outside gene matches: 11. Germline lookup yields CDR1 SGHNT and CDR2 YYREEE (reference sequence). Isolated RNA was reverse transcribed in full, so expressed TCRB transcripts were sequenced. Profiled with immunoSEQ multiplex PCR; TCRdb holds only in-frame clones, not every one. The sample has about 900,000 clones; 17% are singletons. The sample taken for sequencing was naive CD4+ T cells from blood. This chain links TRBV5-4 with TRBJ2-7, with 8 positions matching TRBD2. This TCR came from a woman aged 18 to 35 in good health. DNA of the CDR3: TGTGCCAGCAGCTATAGCGGGAATGGAAATATCGAGCAGTACTTC. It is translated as CASSYSGNGNIEQYF.